This TCR beta chain was retrieved from a study of blood T cell repertoires in COVID-19. Study background: The origin of the acute and convalescent COVID-19 samples was the United States, Italy and Spain. T cells, B-cell-depleted T cells, or PBMCs provided the cDNA or gDNA that served as material.

Authors' data handling: Quantification of nucleated cells was approximated via reference gene primer amplification. This table comes from immunoSEQ multiplex PCR, and its TCRdb copy is limited to in-frame clones, with some not included. V, J and clone size are those of that table, while D and trimming were read from the DNA. The table has some 37,000 clones, about 88% seen once. J gave up 2 bases and V 1 base, and 3 bases lay outside the gene matches. CDR1 is MGHRA and CDR2 is YSYEKL in the germline V gene. The CDR3 loop spans 16 amino acids. The clonotype originates from a man aged 50 or older in a cohort sampled during active COVID-19. J is TRBJ2-1 and V is TRBV4-1; 9 bases line up with TRBD2. Sequenced: peripheral blood. The CDR3 spells CASSQALAGPYNEQFF. The DNA of the CDR3 is TGCGCCAGCAGCCAAGCCCTAGCGGGACCCTACAATGAGCAGTTCTTC.